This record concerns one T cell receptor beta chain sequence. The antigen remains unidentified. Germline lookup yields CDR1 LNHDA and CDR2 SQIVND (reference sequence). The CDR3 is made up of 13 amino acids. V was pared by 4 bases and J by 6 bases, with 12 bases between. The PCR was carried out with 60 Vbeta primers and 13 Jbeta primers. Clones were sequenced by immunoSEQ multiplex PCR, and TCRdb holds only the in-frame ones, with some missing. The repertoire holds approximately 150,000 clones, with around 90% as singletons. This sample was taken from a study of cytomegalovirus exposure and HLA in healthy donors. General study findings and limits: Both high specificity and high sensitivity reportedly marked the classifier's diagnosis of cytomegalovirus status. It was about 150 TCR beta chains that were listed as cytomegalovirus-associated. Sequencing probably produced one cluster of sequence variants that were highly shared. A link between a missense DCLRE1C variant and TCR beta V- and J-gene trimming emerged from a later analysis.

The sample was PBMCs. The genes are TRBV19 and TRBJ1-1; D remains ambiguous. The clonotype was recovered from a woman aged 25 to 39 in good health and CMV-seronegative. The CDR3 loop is CASSTRNSAEAFF. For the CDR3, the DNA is TGTGCCAGTAGTACACGGAATAGCGCTGAAGCTTTCTTT.